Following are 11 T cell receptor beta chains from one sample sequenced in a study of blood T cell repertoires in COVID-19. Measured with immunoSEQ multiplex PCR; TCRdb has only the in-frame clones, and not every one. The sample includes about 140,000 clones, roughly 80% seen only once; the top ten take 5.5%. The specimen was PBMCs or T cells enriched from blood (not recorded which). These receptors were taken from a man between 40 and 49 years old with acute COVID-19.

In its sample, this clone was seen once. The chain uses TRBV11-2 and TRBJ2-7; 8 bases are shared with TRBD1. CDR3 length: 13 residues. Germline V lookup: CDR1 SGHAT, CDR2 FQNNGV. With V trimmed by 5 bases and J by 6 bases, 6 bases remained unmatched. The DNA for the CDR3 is TGTGCCAGCAGCAGAGGACAGGGAGGCGAGCAGTACTTC. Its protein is CASSRGQGGEQYF.

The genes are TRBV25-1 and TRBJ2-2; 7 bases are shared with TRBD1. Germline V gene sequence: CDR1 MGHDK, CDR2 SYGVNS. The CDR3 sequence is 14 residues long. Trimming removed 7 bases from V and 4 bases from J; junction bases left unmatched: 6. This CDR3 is CASTPAGGTGELFF. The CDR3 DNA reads TGTGCCAGCACCCCAGCAGGGGGCACCGGGGAGCTGTTTTTT. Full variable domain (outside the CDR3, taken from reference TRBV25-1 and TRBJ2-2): EADIYQTPRYLVIGTGKKITLECSQTMGHDKMYWYQQDPGMELHLIHYSYGVNSTEKGDLSSESTVSRIRTEHFPLTLESARPSHTSQYLCASTPAGGTGELFFGEGSRLTVL.

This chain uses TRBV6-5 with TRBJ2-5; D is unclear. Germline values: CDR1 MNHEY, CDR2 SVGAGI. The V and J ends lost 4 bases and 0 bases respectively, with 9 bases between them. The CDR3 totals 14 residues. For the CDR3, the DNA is TGTGCCAGCAGTTTCAGACTGTACCAAGAGACCCAGTACTTC. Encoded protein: CASSFRLYQETQYF.

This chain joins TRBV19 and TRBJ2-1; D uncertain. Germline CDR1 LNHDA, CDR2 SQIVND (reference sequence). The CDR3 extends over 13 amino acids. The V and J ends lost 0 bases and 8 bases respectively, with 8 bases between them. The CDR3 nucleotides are TGTGCCAGTAGTATAGATTTCAGCGATGAGCAGTTCTTC. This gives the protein CASSIDFSDEQFF.

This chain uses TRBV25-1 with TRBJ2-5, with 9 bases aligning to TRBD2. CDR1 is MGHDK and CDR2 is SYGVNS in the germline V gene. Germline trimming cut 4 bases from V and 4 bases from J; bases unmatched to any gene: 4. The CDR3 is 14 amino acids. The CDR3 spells CASSALGLAETQYF. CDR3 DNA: TGTGCCAGCAGTGCCCTGGGACTAGCAGAGACCCAGTACTTC. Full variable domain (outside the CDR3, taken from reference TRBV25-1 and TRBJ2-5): EADIYQTPRYLVIGTGKKITLECSQTMGHDKMYWYQQDPGMELHLIHYSYGVNSTEKGDLSSESTVSRIRTEHFPLTLESARPSHTSQYLCASSALGLAETQYFGPGTRLLVL.

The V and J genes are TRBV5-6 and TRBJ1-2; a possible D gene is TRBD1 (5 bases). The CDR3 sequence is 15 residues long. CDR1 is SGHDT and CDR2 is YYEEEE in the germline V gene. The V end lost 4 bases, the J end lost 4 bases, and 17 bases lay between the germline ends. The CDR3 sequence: CASSPTVLARYGYTF. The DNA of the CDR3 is TGTGCCAGCAGCCCGACAGTTTTAGCCCGCTATGGCTACACCTTC.

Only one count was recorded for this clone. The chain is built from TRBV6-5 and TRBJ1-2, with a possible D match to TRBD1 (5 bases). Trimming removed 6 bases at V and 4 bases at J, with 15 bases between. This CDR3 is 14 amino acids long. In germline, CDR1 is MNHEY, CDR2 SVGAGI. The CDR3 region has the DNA TGTGCCAGCAGCTTCGGACAAAATACCTATGGCTACACCTTC. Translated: CASSFGQNTYGYTF.

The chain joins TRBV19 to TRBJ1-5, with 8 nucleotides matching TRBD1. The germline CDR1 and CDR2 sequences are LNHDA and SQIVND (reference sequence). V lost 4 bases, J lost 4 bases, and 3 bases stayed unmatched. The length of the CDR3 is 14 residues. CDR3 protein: CASSRRTGNQPQHF. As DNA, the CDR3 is TGTGCCAGTAGTAGAAGGACAGGGAATCAGCCCCAGCATTTT.

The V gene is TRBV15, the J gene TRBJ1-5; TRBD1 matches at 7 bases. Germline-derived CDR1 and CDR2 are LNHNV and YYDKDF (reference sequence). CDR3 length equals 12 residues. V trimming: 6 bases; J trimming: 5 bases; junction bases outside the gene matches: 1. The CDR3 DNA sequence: TGTGCCACCAGTACAGGGGATCAGCCCCAGCATTTT. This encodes CATSTGDQPQHF.

The CDR3 loop is CASSPWTGSGVDTEAFF. The DNA for the CDR3 is TGTGCCAGCTCACCATGGACAGGGTCGGGTGTGGACACTGAAGCTTTCTTT. This chain links TRBV18 with TRBJ1-1, with TRBD1 matching over 8 bases. The CDR3 consists of 17 residues. Germline V CDR1 and CDR2: KGHSH, LQKENI. V shed 2 bases, J shed 3 bases, and the junction held 11 bases outside the gene matches. Drawing the rest from reference TRBV18 and TRBJ1-1, the complete variable domain is NAGVMQNPRHLVRRRGQEARLRCSPMKGHSHVYWYRQLPEEGLKFMVYLQKENIIDESGMPKERFSAEFPKEGPSILRIQQVVRGDSAAYFCASSPWTGSGVDTEAFFGQGTRLTVV.

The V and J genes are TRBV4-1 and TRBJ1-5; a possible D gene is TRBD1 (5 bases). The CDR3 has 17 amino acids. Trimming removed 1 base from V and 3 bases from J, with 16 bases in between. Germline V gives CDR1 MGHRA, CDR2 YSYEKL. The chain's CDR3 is CASSQVAGNYDNQPQHF. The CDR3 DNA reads TGCGCCAGCAGCCAAGTAGCAGGGAATTATGACAATCAGCCCCAGCATTTT.